This T cell receptor (beta chain) was found in a study of shared clonotypes between healthy human individuals. General study results and limits: The represented genetic and exposure-history diversity was limited by the small number of donors.

The study drew its donors from healthy HIV-negative adults without recent acute infections or vaccinations. Germline loops: CDR1 MGHRA, CDR2 YSYEKL. The CDR3 loop spans 14 amino acids. V was pared by 4 bases and J by 2 bases, with 12 bases between. As to this clone: The target antigen is unknown.

The material for each subset, its genomic DNA, was split evenly across several immunoSEQ plates. Clones were sequenced by immunoSEQ multiplex PCR, and TCRdb holds only the in-frame ones, with some missing. Seen here are about 2 million clones, 85% to 95% observed once, and the top ten hold under 0.15%. This sequence was found in a man aged 18 to 35 in good health. The specimen sequenced was naive CD4+ T cells sorted from blood. Subset indicated: CD45RA+ positively selected. The genes are TRBV4-1 and TRBJ2-7, with D hard to call. The CDR3 nucleotides read TGCGCCAGCAGCCTCGGCCGGCTGGCCTACGAGCAGTACTTC. Translating gives CASSLGRLAYEQYF.